This entry features one T cell receptor beta chain sequence. The target antigen is unknown. The sample originates from a study of blood T cells in healthy people across ages. Study-level results: Unsorted PBMC input precluded a conclusive naive versus antigen-experienced comparison. Older individuals had lower TCR beta diversity per million T cells (the decline was roughly linear). Expanded clonotype shifts may have been confounded, as the donors had an unknown CMV status.

Germline loops: CDR1 DFQATT, CDR2 SNEGSKA (reference sequence). This CDR3 is 15 amino acids long. V shed 5 bases and J 0 bases; nucleotides not matched to a gene: 6. Primers used in a second PCR of roughly 7 to 12 cycles were a sample-barcoded 5' primer and a J-beta primer mix. Each CDR3 protein gets one entry after TCRdb re-called the 5' RACE reads with MiXCR. In the table there are roughly 930,000 distinct CDR3 sequences, approximately 49% of which are singletons. The sequenced material came from blood. The receptor was derived from a man aged 30 to 39 in good health. The chain recombines TRBV20-1 with TRBJ2-7; TRBD1 aligns across 11 bases. This CDR3 is CSAEDRGLPSYEQYF. DNA for the CDR3: TGCAGTGCTGAGGACAGGGGGCTGCCCTCCTACGAGCAGTACTTC.